This TCR beta chain was recorded in a study of blood T cell repertoires in COVID-19. Study-wide background: The United States, Italy and Spain supplied acute and convalescent COVID-19 samples. The analysed material was cDNA or gDNA that came from T cells, B-cell-depleted T cells, or PBMCs.

Under the authors' procedure: Researchers report that nucleated cell counts were estimated from reference gene primer amplification. Some clones are missing from TCRdb's copy, which holds only in-frame ones; the method was immunoSEQ multiplex PCR. That table is the source of V, J and clone size, and D and trimming were worked out from the DNA. The sample lists 230,000 or so clones; about 86% were seen once. V lost 5 bases to trimming and J lost 4 bases; unmatched junction nucleotides: 7. Germline-derived CDR1 and CDR2 are MNHEY and SVGAGI. This CDR3 has 14 amino acids. In assigning cohorts, the study relied on participant-reported clinical history.

This sequence joins TRBV6-5 and TRBJ2-7, with TRBD1 matching over 8 bases. This sequence was found in a woman aged 50 to 60 with acute COVID-19. Sequencing input: PBMCs or T cells enriched from blood (not recorded which). The chain's CDR3 is CASSIDRGGYEQYF. In DNA, the CDR3 is TGTGCCAGCAGTATAGACAGGGGTGGGTACGAGCAGTACTTC.